This T cell receptor beta chain was sequenced for a study of blood T cell repertoires in COVID-19. Here immunoSEQ multiplex PCR was the method, and the copy in TCRdb shows in-frame clones only, minus some. This sample has about 110,000 clones, with approximately 82% found just once. V trimming: 5 bases; J trimming: 10 bases; junction bases outside the gene matches: 7. The CDR3 contains 15 residues. Looked up from germline, CDR1 is MDHEN and CDR2 is SYDVKM. The TCR sequence derives from an elderly woman with acute or convalescent COVID-19. The sequenced sample was peripheral blood. This rearrangement joins TRBV28 to TRBJ2-1; 14 positions match TRBD2. The CDR3 reads CASSRTSGRWGEQFF. The CDR3, as DNA: TGTGCCAGCAGTCGGACTAGCGGGAGGTGGGGGGAGCAGTTCTTC.